This record covers a single T cell receptor beta chain. These data come from a study of cytomegalovirus exposure and HLA in healthy donors. V was clipped by 3 bases and J by 8 bases, with 13 bases between them. The germline V gene has CDR1 MNHEY and CDR2 SMNVEV (reference sequence). The CDR3 runs 13 residues. PCR used 60 Vbeta primers and 13 Jbeta primers. Profiled with immunoSEQ multiplex PCR; TCRdb holds only in-frame clones, not every one. The table records more than 110,000 clones, over 70% of them present only once. Sequencing was performed on PBMCs. This TCR was recovered from a man between 18 and 29 years old in good health and CMV-seronegative. The rearrangement links TRBV27 to TRBJ1-2; D is possibly TRBD1 (6 bases). The chain's CDR3 is CASSFTGTMGYTF. The CDR3 coding sequence is TGTGCCAGCAGTTTCACAGGGACTATGGGCTACACCTTC.